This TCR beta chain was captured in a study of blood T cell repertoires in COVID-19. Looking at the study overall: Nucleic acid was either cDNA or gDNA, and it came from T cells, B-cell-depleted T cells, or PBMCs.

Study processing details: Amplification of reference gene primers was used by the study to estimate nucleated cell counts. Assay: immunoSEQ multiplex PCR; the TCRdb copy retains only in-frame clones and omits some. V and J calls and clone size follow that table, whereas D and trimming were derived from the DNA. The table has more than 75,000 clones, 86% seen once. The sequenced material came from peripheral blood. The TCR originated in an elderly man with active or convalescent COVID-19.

The CDR3 nucleotides are TGTGCCAGCAGATATTTTGCAGAATCACCCCTCCACTTT. Residues: CASRYFAESPLHF. J is TRBJ1-6 and V is TRBV2; D uncertain. Trimming pared 6 bases from V and 10 bases from J, leaving 13 bases between. CDR3 length equals 13 residues. In germline, CDR1 is SNHLY, CDR2 FYNNEI.